The rows below give T cell receptor beta chains drawn from one sample of a study of OX40 agonist ivuxolimab in advanced cancers. The repertoire was sequenced with immunoSEQ multiplex PCR; TCRdb's copy has only in-frame clones and lacks some. The data contain 55,000 to 80,000 clones, 75% to 90% of them singletons. Here the sequenced sample was CD4+ or CD8+ T cells sorted from blood, taken in a trial of the OX40 agonist ivuxolimab. Source of these receptors: an adult with an advanced solid tumor such as melanoma, head and neck, liver or kidney cancer. CDR3s include the opening cysteine and the closing phenylalanine or tryptophan. The order of the fields is J gene, CDR3 length, V gene, clone size, CDR3 protein. Rows give clone size only sometimes, using once, few, many, or a class for an expanded clone.

TRBJ1-2 | 13 | TRBV27 | - | CASKTGNYYGYTF
TRBJ1-1 | 14 | TRBV6-6 | - | CASSYRTGDTEAFF
TRBJ2-3 | 15 | TRBV7-8 | few | CASSYSAGSTDTQYF
TRBJ2-3 | 15 | TRBV2 | once | CATTEGSGRADTQYF
TRBJ2-2 | 16 | TRBV18 | - | CASSPPIQGSTGELFF
TRBJ1-3 | 20 | TRBV21-1 | - | CASSKKGRGRPPGSGNTIYF
TRBJ2-4 | 14 | TRBV5-4 | - | CASSFGQGQNIQYF
TRBJ1-1 | 15 | TRBV2 | - | CAIPGGTASDTEAFF
TRBJ2-2 | 15 | TRBV2 | - | CASSERQLNTGELFF
TRBJ1-4 | 15 | TRBV7-2 | - | CASSLYATGNEKLFF
TRBJ1-3 | 14 | TRBV30 | - | CAWGITGRFNTIYF
TRBJ2-1 | 14 | TRBV7-3 | - | CASSPLGSSNEQFF
TRBJ1-4 | 14 | TRBV9 | - | CASSVPGVNEKLFF
TRBJ2-3 | 15 | TRBV7-3 | - | CASSLQGTSTDTQYF
TRBJ1-1 | 13 | TRBV7-3 | - | CASSFRGRTEAFF
TRBJ1-4 | 15 | TRBV6-1 | - | CASMQPGQGREKLFF
TRBJ2-1 | 15 | TRBV11-3 | - | CASSLGQGNLNEQFF
TRBJ1-1 | 15 | TRBV7-3 | - | CASSLTRDPDTEAFF
TRBJ2-5 | 12 | TRBV2 | - | CAGRDRGETQYF
TRBJ1-1 | 14 | TRBV6-1 | - | CASSEDRLNTEAFF
TRBJ2-1 | 17 | TRBV11-2 | - | CASSLGTLAGVVNEQFF
TRBJ2-3 | 12 | TRBV29-1 | few | CSVPNVTDTQYF
TRBJ2-5 | 14 | TRBV7-6 | - | CASSPLTDEETQYF